The table lists the clone carrying this T cell receptor (beta chain) with many counts. This entry comes from a study of T cells in Graves' hyperthyroidism and ophthalmopathy. Using RNA transcripts as the source, TCR beta CDR3 regions were amplified. Using the HTBI primer set, a first-round RT-PCR was run on the TCR CDR3. TCRdb itself ran the multiplex PCR reads through MiXCR, one entry per CDR3 protein. This sample carries 640,000 or so distinct CDR3 sequences, around 15% of them seen once, and the ten largest clones take approximately 4.2%. Trimming left V 5 bases short and J 5 bases short, with 16 bases between. This CDR3 comprises 15 residues. Germline values: CDR1 LNHDA, CDR2 SQIVND (reference sequence).

This clonotype was obtained from a woman between 35 and 50 years old with Graves' ophthalmopathy. The specimen sequenced was blood. The rearrangement uses TRBV19 and TRBJ2-4, with D perhaps matching TRBD1 or TRBD2 (7 bases each). CDR3 sequence: CASSAQGRVQNIQYF. The CDR3 DNA reads TGTGCCAGTAGTGCACAGGGGAGGGTCCAAAACATTCAGTACTTC.